This T cell receptor beta chain was observed in a study of OX40 agonist ivuxolimab in advanced cancers. Patients were excluded for autoimmune disease history or systemic immunosuppression. Germline loops: CDR1 MGHDK, CDR2 SYGVNS. The CDR3 runs to 15 residues. V lost 0 bases, J lost 3 bases, and 6 bases lay in between. The protocol was immunoSEQ multiplex PCR, while the TCRdb copy is restricted to in-frame clones and leaves out a portion. The table records 25,000 to 40,000 clones, more than 80% of them present only once. The chain combines TRBV25-1 with TRBJ1-6; no reliable D call. The sample was CD4+ or CD8+ T cells sorted from blood, taken in a trial of the OX40 agonist ivuxolimab. The receptor comes from an adult with an advanced solid tumor such as melanoma, head and neck, liver or kidney cancer. CDR3 in amino acids: CASSEYNYYNSPLHF. CDR3 nucleotide sequence: TGTGCCAGCAGTGAATATAACTACTATAATTCACCCCTCCACTTT.